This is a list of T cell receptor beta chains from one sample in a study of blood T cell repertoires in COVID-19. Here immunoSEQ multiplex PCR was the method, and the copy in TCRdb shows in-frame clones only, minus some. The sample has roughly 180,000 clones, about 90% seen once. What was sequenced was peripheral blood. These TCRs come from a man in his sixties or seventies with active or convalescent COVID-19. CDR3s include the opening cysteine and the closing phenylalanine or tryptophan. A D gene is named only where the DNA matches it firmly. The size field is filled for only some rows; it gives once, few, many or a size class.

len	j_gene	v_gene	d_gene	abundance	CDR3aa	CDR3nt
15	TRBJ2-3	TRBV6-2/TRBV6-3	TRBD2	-	CASSYLRTSANTQYF	TGTGCCAGCAGTTACTTACGGACTAGCGCGAATACGCAGTATTTT
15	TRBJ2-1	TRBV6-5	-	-	CASSRGSGAYNEQFF	TGTGCCAGCAGCCGGGGTAGCGGAGCCTACAATGAGCAGTTCTTC
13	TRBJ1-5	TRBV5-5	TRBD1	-	CASSWTGNQPQHF	TGTGCCAGCAGTTGGACAGGGAATCAGCCCCAGCATTTT
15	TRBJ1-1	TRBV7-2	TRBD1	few	CASSLGGQMNTEAFF	TGTGCCAGCAGCTTAGGGGGACAGATGAACACTGAAGCTTTCTTT
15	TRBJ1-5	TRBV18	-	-	CASSKSGQRNQPQHF	TGTGCCAGCTCAAAGTCTGGACAGAGGAATCAGCCCCAGCATTTT
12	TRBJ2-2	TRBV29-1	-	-	CSVGWSTGELFF	TGCAGCGTTGGTTGGAGCACCGGGGAGCTGTTTTTT
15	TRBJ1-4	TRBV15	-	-	CATSRDRDKHEKLFF	TGTGCCACCAGCAGAGATAGGGACAAGCATGAAAAACTGTTTTTT
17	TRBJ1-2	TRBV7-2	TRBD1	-	CASSTQILTGELYGYTF	TGTGCCAGCAGCACCCAAATCCTGACAGGGGAATTGTATGGCTACACCTTC
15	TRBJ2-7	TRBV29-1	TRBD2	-	CSVEETAGRWREQYF	TGCAGCGTTGAAGAAACAGCGGGACGATGGCGAGAGCAGTACTTC
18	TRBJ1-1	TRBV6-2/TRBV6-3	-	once	CASSYRGRAAAVNTEAFF	TGTGCCAGCAGTTACCGCGGGCGGGCCGCCGCGGTGAACACTGAAGCTTTCTTT
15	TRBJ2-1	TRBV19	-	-	CASSIRGFSYNEQFF	TGTGCCAGTAGTATCCGGGGGTTCTCCTACAATGAGCAGTTCTTC
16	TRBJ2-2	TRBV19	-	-	CASTAPGSANTGELFF	TGTGCCAGTACTGCTCCGGGGTCCGCGAACACCGGGGAGCTGTTTTTT
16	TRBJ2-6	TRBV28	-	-	CASSLYRSGGANVLTF	TGTGCCAGCAGTTTATACAGGTCGGGTGGGGCCAACGTCCTGACTTTC
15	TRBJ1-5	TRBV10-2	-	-	CASSELRYSNQPQHF	TGCGCCAGCAGTGAGTTGCGCTATAGCAATCAGCCCCAGCATTTT
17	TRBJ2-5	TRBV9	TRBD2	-	CASSVGASGSEGETQYF	TGTGCCAGCAGCGTAGGGGCTAGCGGGAGTGAGGGAGAGACCCAGTACTTC
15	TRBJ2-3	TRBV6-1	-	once	CASSERGGSTDTQYF	TGTGCCAGCAGTGAACGTGGCGGAAGCACAGATACGCAGTATTTT
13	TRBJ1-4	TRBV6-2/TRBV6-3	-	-	CASSGWANEKLFF	TGTGCCAGCAGCGGGTGGGCGAATGAAAAACTGTTTTTT
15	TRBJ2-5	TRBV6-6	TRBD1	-	CASSSPGTGSETQYF	TGTGCCAGCAGTTCCCCCGGGACAGGTTCTGAGACCCAGTACTTC
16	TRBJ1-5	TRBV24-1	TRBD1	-	CATQGSRQGHNQPQHF	TGTGCCACCCAGGGGAGCCGACAGGGACACAATCAGCCCCAGCATTTT
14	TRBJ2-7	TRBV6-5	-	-	CASSYNRETYEQYF	TGTGCCAGCAGTTACAATCGGGAGACCTACGAGCAGTACTTC